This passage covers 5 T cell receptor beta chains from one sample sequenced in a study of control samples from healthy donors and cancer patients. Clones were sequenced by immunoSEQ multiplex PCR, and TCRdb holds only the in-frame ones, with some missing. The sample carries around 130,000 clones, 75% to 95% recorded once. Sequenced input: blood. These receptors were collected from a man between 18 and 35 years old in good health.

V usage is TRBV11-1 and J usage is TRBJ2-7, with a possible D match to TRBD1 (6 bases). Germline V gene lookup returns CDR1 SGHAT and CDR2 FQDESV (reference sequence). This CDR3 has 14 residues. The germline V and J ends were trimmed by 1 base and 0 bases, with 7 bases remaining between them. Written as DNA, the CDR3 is TGTGCCAGCAGCTTAGAAGGGGGCTCCTACGAGCAGTACTTC. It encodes CASSLEGGSYEQYF. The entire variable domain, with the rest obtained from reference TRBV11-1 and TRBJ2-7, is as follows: EAEVAQSPRYKITEKSQAVAFWCDPISGHATLYWYRQILGQGPELLVQFQDESVVDDSQLPKDRFSAERLKGVDSTLKIQPAELGDSAMYLCASSLEGGSYEQYFGPGTRLTVT.

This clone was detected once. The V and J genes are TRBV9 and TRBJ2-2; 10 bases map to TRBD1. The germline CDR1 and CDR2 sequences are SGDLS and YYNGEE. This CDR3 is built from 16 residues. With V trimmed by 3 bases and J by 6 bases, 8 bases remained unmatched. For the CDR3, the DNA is TGTGCCAGCAGCGCTTCCGGGACAGGGGTCTCCGGGGAGCTGTTTTTT. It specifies CASSASGTGVSGELFF.

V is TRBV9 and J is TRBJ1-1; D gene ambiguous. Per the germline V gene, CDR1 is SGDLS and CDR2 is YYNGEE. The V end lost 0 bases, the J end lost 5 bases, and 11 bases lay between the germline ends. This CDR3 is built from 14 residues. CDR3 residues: CASSVVPDPTEAFF. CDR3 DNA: TGTGCCAGCAGCGTAGTCCCAGACCCTACTGAAGCTTTCTTT.

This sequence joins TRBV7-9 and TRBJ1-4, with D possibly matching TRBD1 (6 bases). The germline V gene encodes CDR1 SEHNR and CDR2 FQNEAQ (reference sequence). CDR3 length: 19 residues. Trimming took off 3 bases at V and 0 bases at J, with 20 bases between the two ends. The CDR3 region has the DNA TGTGCCAGCAGCTTGCCCTACGGACCCGAGGGGGCAACTAATGAAAAACTGTTTTTT. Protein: CASSLPYGPEGATNEKLFF.

CDR3: CASSTGTGGMETQYF. Written as DNA, the CDR3 is TGCGCCAGCAGCACGGGGACAGGGGGCATGGAGACCCAGTACTTC. The chain links TRBV5-1 to TRBJ2-5; 12 bases line up with TRBD1. This CDR3 has 15 amino acids. Trimming removed 4 bases from V and 5 bases from J; junction bases left unmatched: 6. CDR1 SGHRS and CDR2 YFSETQ come from the germline V gene.